This T cell receptor beta chain came from a study of control samples from healthy donors and cancer patients. Here immunoSEQ multiplex PCR was the method, and the copy in TCRdb shows in-frame clones only, minus some. There are 120,000 or so clones in the sample; 88% occur only once, and approximately 3.7% lies in the top ten. The sequence was collected from a woman aged 60-75 years with lung cancer. Source material: PBMCs.

CDR3 amino acids: CAISESLVGDQPQHF. The CDR3 nucleotides read TGTGCCATCAGTGAGTCGCTCGTCGGCGATCAGCCCCAGCATTTT. This chain uses TRBV10-3 with TRBJ1-5; D remains unclear. The V gene's germline CDR1 is ENHRY and CDR2 SYGVKD. This CDR3 spans 15 amino acids. Trimming stripped 0 bases from V and 5 bases from J, with 11 bases between.